This T cell receptor beta chain was identified in a study of blood T cell repertoires in COVID-19. Study-wide background: The cDNA or gDNA used as material had been derived from T cells, B-cell-depleted T cells, or PBMCs.

Per the study methods: Nucleated cell number was recorded as an estimate derived from reference gene primer amplification. Clones were sequenced by immunoSEQ multiplex PCR, and TCRdb holds only the in-frame ones, with some missing. D and trimming were read from the DNA, whereas the V and J calls and clone size are those reported in that table. The data show 150,000 to 200,000 clones, roughly 90% seen once. The CDR3 loop spans 13 amino acids. V dropped 8 bases and J dropped 5 bases, with 13 bases sitting between them. V and J are TRBV12-3 or TRBV12-4 and TRBJ1-5; D gene ambiguous. This sequence originates from a man between 65 and 85 years old with active or convalescent COVID-19. Sequenced input: peripheral blood. The CDR3 loop reads CASSGGPDQPQHF. CDR3 coding DNA: TGTGCCAGCTCCGGAGGGCCAGATCAGCCCCAGCATTTT.